The 11 T cell receptor beta chains given below trace back to one sample, sequenced in a study of cytomegalovirus exposure and HLA in healthy donors. Primers included in the PCR were 60 Vbeta and 13 Jbeta primers. The protocol was immunoSEQ multiplex PCR, while the TCRdb copy is restricted to in-frame clones and leaves out a portion. Among roughly 240,000 clones listed, over 75% were seen once. Material: PBMCs. Receptor source: a boy between 5 and 17 years old in good health and CMV-seronegative.

The chain uses TRBV4-1 and TRBJ2-7; 9 nucleotides match TRBD2. The CDR3 has 17 residues. V lost 1 base to trimming and J lost 3 bases; unmatched junction nucleotides: 10. Germline CDR1 and CDR2: MGHRA and YSYEKL. CDR3 DNA: TGCGCCAGCAGCCAAGTCCGCGGGGGGGGGCTCGTCTACGAGCAGTACTTC. It specifies CASSQVRGGGLVYEQYF.

Here the CDR3 DNA reads TGTGCCAGCAGTTACGGTGGTGCGGACACTGAAGCTTTCTTT. Amino acids: CASSYGGADTEAFF. The chain is built from TRBV6-6 and TRBJ1-1; D not resolved. Germline lookup yields CDR1 MNHNY and CDR2 SVGAGI (reference sequence). CDR3 length: 14 amino acids. Trimming removed 2 bases at V and 3 bases at J, with 10 bases between.

The rearrangement links TRBV7-6 to TRBJ1-6; no firm D call. V was trimmed by 5 bases and J by 8 bases, leaving 13 bases between them. CDR1 is SGHVS, CDR2 FNYEAQ, per germline. CDR3 length equals 14 residues. CDR3 residues: CASSPTGVHSPLHF. CDR3 bases: TGTGCCAGCAGCCCCACGGGAGTCCATTCACCCCTCCACTTT.

The chain is built from TRBV30 and TRBJ2-7; D possibly corresponds to TRBD2 (6 bases). Germline CDR1 is GTSNPN and CDR2 is SVGIG (reference sequence). The CDR3 totals 16 residues. V was pared by 3 bases and J by 2 bases, with 20 bases between. The CDR3 region has the DNA TGTGCCTGGAGCAAAAAGGGACTGCTACTAACCTACGAGCAGTACTTC. Its translation: CAWSKKGLLLTYEQYF.

For the CDR3, the DNA is TGCAGCGCGGCCAGCAGTGGCTACACCTTC. Translating it yields CSAASSGYTF. This chain joins TRBV20-1 and TRBJ1-2; unclear D gene. This CDR3 spans 10 amino acids. Looked up from germline, CDR1 is DFQATT and CDR2 is SNEGSKA (reference sequence).

The chain is built from TRBV21-1 and TRBJ1-4; the tabulated D call, TRBD1, remains unverified against the DNA. TRBV21-1 is an annotated pseudogene. The CDR3 loop spans 20 amino acids. The CDR3: CASSWGSLGTDGDVVGKLFF. The CDR3 DNA is TGTGCCAGCAGCTGGGGGAGCCTCGGGACAGATGGGGATGTGGTCGGAAAACTGTTTTTT.

In nucleotides, the CDR3 is TGTGCCAGCAGCTCGCAGGGACTGAGCTCCTACGAGCAGTACTTC. Translated, it gives CASSSQGLSSYEQYF. The chain recombines TRBV5-6 with TRBJ2-7, with D tentatively TRBD2 (6 bases). CDR1 and CDR2 from the germline V gene are SGHDT and YYEEEE. The V end was cut by 3 bases, the J end by 0 bases, with 13 bases between. The CDR3 runs to 15 residues.

The chain carries TRBV6-5 and TRBJ2-2; D uncertain. The germline V gene encodes CDR1 MNHEY and CDR2 SVGAGI. This CDR3 spans 13 amino acids. Trimming took off 6 bases at V and 0 bases at J, with 5 bases between the two ends. CDR3 region: CASRTSNTGELFF. The CDR3 region has the DNA TGTGCCAGCAGAACATCGAACACCGGGGAGCTGTTTTTT.

This rearrangement joins TRBV27 to TRBJ2-2, with TRBD2 identical over 8 bases. Losses at the gene ends were 7 bases for V and 1 base for J; bases not matched to a gene: 11. Germline assignment: CDR1 MNHEY and CDR2 SMNVEV (reference sequence). This CDR3 contains 17 residues. The CDR3 spells CASIPNPGGLNTGELFF. The DNA of the CDR3 is TGTGCCAGCATTCCAAACCCGGGGGGGCTGAACACCGGGGAGCTGTTTTTT.

The CDR3 spells CATSPLATGAHYEQYF. The CDR3 coding sequence is TGTGCCACCAGCCCGCTTGCGACAGGGGCACATTACGAGCAGTACTTC. This rearrangement joins TRBV15 to TRBJ2-7, with 8 bases aligning to TRBD1. The CDR3 runs 16 residues. Trimming at V came to 5 bases and at J to 4 bases, leaving 13 bases not matched to a gene. Per germline, CDR1 LNHNV and CDR2 YYDKDF (reference sequence).

This CDR3 reads CASSTLAGRDTGELFF. The CDR3 nucleotides are TGTGCCAGTAGTACCCTTGCAGGGAGGGACACCGGGGAGCTGTTTTTT. This chain joins TRBV19 and TRBJ2-2; TRBD2 aligns across 7 bases. The CDR3 loop spans 16 amino acids. V shed 4 bases and J 3 bases; nucleotides not matched to a gene: 8. The germline V gene has CDR1 LNHDA and CDR2 SQIVND (reference sequence). Full variable domain (remainder filled in from reference TRBV19 and TRBJ2-2): DGGITQSPKYLFRKEGQNVTLSCEQNLNHDAMYWYRQDPGQGLRLIYYSQIVNDFQKGDIAEGYSVSREKKESFPLTVTSAQKNPTAFYLCASSTLAGRDTGELFFGEGSRLTVL.